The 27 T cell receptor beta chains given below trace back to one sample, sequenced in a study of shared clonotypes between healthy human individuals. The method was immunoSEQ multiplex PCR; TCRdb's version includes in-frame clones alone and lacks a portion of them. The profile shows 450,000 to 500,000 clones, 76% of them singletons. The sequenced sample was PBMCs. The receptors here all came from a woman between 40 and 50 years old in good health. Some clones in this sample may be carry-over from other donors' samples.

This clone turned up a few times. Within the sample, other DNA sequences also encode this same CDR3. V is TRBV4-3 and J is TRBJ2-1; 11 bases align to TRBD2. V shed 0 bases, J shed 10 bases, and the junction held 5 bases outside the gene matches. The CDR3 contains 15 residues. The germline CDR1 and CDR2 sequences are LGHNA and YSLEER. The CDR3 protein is CASSQELAGVGEQFF. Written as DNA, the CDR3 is TGCGCCAGCAGCCAAGAACTAGCGGGAGTCGGGGAGCAGTTCTTC.

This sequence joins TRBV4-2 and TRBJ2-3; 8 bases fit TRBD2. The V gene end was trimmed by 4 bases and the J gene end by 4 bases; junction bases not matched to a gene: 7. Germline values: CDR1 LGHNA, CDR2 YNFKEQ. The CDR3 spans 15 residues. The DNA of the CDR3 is TGTGCCAGCAGCCCCACGGCGGGAGGCCCAGATACGCAGTATTTT. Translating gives CASSPTAGGPDTQYF.

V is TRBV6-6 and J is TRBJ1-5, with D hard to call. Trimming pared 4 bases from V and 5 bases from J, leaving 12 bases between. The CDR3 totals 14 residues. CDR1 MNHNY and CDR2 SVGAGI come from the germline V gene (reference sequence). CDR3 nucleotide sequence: TGTGCCAGCAGTTTCAACTCCGGGGATCAGCCCCAGCATTTT. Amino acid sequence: CASSFNSGDQPQHF.

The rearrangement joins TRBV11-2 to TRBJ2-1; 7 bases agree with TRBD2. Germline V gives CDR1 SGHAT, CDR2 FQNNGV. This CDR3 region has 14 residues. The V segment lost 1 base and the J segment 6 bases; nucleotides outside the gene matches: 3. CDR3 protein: CASSLGRTSNEQFF. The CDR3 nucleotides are TGTGCCAGCAGCTTAGGTCGGACTAGCAATGAGCAGTTCTTC. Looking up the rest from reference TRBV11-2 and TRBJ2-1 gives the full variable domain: EAGVAQSPRYKIIEKRQSVAFWCNPISGHATLYWYQQILGQGPKLLIQFQNNGVVDDSQLPKDRFSAERLKGVDSTLKIQPAKLEDSAVYLCASSLGRTSNEQFFGPGTRLTVL.

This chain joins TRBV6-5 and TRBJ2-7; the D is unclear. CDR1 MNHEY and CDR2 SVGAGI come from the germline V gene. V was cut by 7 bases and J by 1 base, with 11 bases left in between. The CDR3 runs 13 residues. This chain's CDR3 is CASTPTGSYEQYF. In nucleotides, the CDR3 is TGTGCCAGCACCCCTACGGGTTCCTACGAGCAGTACTTC.

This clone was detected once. The CDR3, as DNA: TGTGCCAGCTCACCACGGGCACACCAAGAGACCCAGTACTTC. This gives the protein CASSPRAHQETQYF. The chain has TRBV18 and TRBJ2-5; D is unclear. The germline V and J ends were trimmed by 1 base and 0 bases, with 6 bases remaining between them. The CDR3 sequence is 14 residues long. Germline loops: CDR1 KGHSH, CDR2 LQKENI.

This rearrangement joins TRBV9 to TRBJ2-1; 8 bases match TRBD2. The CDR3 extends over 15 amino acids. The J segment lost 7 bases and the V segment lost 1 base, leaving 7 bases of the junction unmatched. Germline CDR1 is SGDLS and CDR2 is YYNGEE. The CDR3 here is CASSVSAGVGNEQFF. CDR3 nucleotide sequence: TGTGCCAGCAGCGTATCAGCGGGAGTGGGAAATGAGCAGTTCTTC.

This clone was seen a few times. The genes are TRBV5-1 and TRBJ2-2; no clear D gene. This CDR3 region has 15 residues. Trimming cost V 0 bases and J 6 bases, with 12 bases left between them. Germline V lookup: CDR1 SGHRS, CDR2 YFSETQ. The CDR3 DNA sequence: TGCGCCAGCAGCTTGGGGACCCGGATTTCCGGGGAGCTGTTTTTT. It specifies CASSLGTRISGELFF. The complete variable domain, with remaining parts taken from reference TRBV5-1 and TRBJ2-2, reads KAGVTQTPRYLIKTRGQQVTLSCSPISGHRSVSWYQQTPGQGLQFLFEYFSETQRNKGNFPGRFSGRQFSNSRSEMNVSTLELGDSALYLCASSLGTRISGELFFGEGSRLTVL.

DNA for the CDR3: TGTGCCAGCAGTCAGAGCGGGAGAGTCTACGAGCAGTACTTC. This translates into CASSQSGRVYEQYF. The chain is built from TRBV27 and TRBJ2-7, with 8 bases matching TRBD2. The CDR3 has 14 residues. Trimming at V came to 5 bases and at J to 3 bases, leaving 6 bases not matched to a gene. The germline CDR1 and CDR2 sequences are MNHEY and SMNVEV (reference sequence).

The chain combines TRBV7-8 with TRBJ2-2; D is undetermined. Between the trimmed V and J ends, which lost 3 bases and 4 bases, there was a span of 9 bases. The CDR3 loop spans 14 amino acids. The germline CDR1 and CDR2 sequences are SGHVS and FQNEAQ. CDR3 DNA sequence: TGTGCCAGCAGCTTGGCGGCTTCCACCGGGGAGCTGTTTTTT. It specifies CASSLAASTGELFF.

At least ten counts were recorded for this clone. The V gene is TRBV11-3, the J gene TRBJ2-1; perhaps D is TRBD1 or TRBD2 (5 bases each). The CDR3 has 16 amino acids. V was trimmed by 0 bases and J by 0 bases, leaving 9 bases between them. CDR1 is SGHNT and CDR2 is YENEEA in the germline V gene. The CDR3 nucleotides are TGTGCCAGCAGCTTAGATTGGGGGAGCTCCTACAATGAGCAGTTCTTC. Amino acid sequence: CASSLDWGSSYNEQFF. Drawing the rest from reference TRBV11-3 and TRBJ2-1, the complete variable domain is EAGVVQSPRYKIIEKKQPVAFWCNPISGHNTLYWYLQNLGQGPELLIRYENEEAVDDSQLPKDRFSAERLKGVDSTLKIQPAELGDSAVYLCASSLDWGSSYNEQFFGPGTRLTVL.

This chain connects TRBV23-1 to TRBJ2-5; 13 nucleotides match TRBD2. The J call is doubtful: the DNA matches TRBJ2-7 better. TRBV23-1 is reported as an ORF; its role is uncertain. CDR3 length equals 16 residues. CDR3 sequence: CASSQWTSGSSYEQYF. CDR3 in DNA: TGCGCCAGCAGTCAATGGACTAGCGGGAGCTCCTACGAGCAGTACTTC.

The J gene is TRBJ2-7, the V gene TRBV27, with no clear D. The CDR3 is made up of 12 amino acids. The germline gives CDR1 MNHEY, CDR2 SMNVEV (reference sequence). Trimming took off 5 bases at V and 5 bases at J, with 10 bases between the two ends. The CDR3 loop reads CASSQPPHEQYF. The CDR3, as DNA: TGTGCCAGCAGTCAACCCCCCCACGAGCAGTACTTC.

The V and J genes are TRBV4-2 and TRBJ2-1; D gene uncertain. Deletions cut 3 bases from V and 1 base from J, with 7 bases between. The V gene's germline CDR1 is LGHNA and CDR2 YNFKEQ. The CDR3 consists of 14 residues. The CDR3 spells CASSQVGSYNEQFF. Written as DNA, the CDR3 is TGTGCCAGCAGCCAGGTCGGGTCCTACAATGAGCAGTTCTTC.

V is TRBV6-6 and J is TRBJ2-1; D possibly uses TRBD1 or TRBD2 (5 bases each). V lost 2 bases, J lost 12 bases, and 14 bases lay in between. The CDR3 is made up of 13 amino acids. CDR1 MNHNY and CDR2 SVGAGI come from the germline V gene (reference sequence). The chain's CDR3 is CASSYGTERGQFF. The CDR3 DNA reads TGTGCCAGCAGTTACGGGACCGAGCGCGGGCAGTTCTTC.

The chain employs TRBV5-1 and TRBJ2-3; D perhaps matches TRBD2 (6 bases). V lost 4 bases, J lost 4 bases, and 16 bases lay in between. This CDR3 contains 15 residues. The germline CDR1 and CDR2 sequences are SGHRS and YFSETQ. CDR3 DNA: TGCGCCAGCAGCCTGACTAGTACGGCCCCAGATACGCAGTATTTT. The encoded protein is CASSLTSTAPDTQYF. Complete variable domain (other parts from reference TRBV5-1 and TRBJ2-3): KAGVTQTPRYLIKTRGQQVTLSCSPISGHRSVSWYQQTPGQGLQFLFEYFSETQRNKGNFPGRFSGRQFSNSRSEMNVSTLELGDSALYLCASSLTSTAPDTQYFGPGTRLTVL.

The CDR3 spells CASSVTGTYEQYF. The CDR3, as DNA: TGCGCCAGCAGTGTGACGGGGACCTACGAGCAGTACTTC. The rearrangement links TRBV10-1 to TRBJ2-7, with D possibly being TRBD2 (5 bases). The CDR3 runs to 13 residues. Germline lookup yields CDR1 WNHNN and CDR2 SYGVQD (reference sequence). V shed 4 bases and J shed 2 bases, with 9 bases lying between them.

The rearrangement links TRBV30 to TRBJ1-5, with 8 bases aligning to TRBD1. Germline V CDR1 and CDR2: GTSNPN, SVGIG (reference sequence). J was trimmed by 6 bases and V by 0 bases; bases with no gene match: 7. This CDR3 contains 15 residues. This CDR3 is CAWSVGAGGGQPQHF. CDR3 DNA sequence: TGTGCCTGGAGTGTCGGGGCAGGGGGCGGTCAGCCCCAGCATTTT.

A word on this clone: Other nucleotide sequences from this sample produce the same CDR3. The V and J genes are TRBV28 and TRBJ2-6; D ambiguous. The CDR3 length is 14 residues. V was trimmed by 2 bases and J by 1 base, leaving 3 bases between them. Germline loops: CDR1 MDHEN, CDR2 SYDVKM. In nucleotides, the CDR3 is TGTGCCAGCAGTTTAGGATCTGGGGCCAACGTCCTGACTTTC. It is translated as CASSLGSGANVLTF.

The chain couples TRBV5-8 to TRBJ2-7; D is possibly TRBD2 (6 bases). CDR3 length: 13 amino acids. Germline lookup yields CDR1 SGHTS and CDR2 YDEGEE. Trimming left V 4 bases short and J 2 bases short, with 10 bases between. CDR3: CASSPEGPYEQYF. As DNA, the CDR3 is TGTGCCAGCAGCCCGGAGGGCCCCTACGAGCAGTACTTC. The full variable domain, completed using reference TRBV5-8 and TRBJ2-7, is EAGVTQSPTHLIKTRGQQATLRCSPISGHTSVYWYQQALGLGLQFLLWYDEGEERNRGNFPPRFSGRQFPNYSSELNVNALELEDSALYLCASSPEGPYEQYFGPGTRLTVT.

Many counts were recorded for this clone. This chain's CDR3 is CASSLAPRAPATLSSYNEQFF. As DNA, the CDR3 is TGTGCCAGCAGCTTAGCGCCTCGGGCGCCCGCCACCCTTAGCTCCTACAATGAGCAGTTCTTC. This chain links TRBV7-6 with TRBJ2-1, with D uncertain. With 0 bases removed from V and 0 bases from J, the gap between germline ends came to 24 bases. The V gene's germline CDR1 is SGHVS and CDR2 FNYEAQ. This CDR3 has 21 amino acids. Filled out from reference TRBV7-6 and TRBJ2-1, the complete variable domain reads GAGVSQSPRYKVTKRGQDVALRCDPISGHVSLYWYRQALGQGPEFLTYFNYEAQQDKSGLPNDRFSAERPEGSISTLTIQRTEQRDSAMYRCASSLAPRAPATLSSYNEQFFGPGTRLTVL.

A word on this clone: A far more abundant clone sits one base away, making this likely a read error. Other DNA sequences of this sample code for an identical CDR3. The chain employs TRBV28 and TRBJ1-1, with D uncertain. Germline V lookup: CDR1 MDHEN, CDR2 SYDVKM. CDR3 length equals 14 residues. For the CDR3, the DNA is TGCGCCAGCGGGATTCAGGTCGAGACGACTGAAGCTTTCTTT. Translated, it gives CASGIQVETTEAFF.

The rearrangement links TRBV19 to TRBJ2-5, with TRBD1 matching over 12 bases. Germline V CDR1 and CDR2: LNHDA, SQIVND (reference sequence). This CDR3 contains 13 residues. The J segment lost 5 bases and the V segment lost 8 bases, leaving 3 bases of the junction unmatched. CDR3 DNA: TGTGCCAGTCGGGACAGGGGGCATGAGACCCAGTACTTC. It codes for CASRDRGHETQYF.

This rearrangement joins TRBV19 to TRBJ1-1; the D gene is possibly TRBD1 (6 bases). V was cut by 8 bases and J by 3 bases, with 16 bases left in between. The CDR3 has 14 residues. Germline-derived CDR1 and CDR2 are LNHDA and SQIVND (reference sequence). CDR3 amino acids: CASRRGTLYTEAFF. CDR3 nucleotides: TGTGCCAGTCGACGCGGGACATTATACACTGAAGCTTTCTTT.

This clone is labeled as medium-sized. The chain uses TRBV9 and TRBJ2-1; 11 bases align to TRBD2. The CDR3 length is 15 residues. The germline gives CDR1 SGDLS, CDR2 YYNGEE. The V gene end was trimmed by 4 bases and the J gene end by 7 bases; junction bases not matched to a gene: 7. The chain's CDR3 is CASSPRLAGLNEQFF. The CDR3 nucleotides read TGTGCCAGCAGCCCCCGACTAGCGGGACTGAATGAGCAGTTCTTC.

The CDR3 here is CASSPLPGRDTEAFF. For the CDR3, the DNA is TGTGCCAGCTCACCACTCCCAGGGAGGGATACTGAAGCTTTCTTT. This rearrangement joins TRBV18 to TRBJ1-1; perhaps TRBD1 as D (5 bases). V was cut by 1 base and J by 5 bases, with 14 bases left in between. This CDR3 has 15 amino acids. Germline CDR1 KGHSH, CDR2 LQKENI.

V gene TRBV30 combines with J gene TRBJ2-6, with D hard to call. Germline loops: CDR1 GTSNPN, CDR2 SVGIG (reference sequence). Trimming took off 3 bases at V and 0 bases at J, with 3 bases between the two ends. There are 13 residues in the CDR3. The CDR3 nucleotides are TGTGCCTGGAGAGTCTCTGGGGCCAACGTCCTGACTTTC. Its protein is CAWRVSGANVLTF.